This passage covers 20 T cell receptor beta chains from one sample sequenced in a study of cytomegalovirus exposure and HLA in healthy donors. The PCR ran on 60 Vbeta and 13 Jbeta primers. Profiling relied on immunoSEQ multiplex PCR, and the TCRdb table lists in-frame clones only, not all of them. The sample yields about 98,000 clones, roughly 81% seen once. Sequencing used PBMCs. These receptors came from a man aged 35 to 55 in good health and CMV-seronegative.

The chain has TRBV19 and TRBJ2-7; 10 positions agree with TRBD1. J lost 3 bases, V lost 2 bases, and 1 base had no gene match. CDR3 length equals 14 residues. Germline-derived CDR1 and CDR2 are LNHDA and SQIVND (reference sequence). In DNA, the CDR3 is TGTGCCAGTAGTATAAGGACAGGGGGCTACGAGCAGTACTTC. Its translation: CASSIRTGGYEQYF.

The table lists this clone with a few counts. The genes are TRBV18 and TRBJ2-5, with no clear D. The CDR3 sequence is 13 residues long. Trimming left V 2 bases short and J 3 bases short, with 7 bases between. Germline V gives CDR1 KGHSH, CDR2 LQKENI. Here the CDR3 reads CASSPRQEETQYF. CDR3 coding DNA: TGTGCCAGCTCACCAAGACAAGAAGAGACCCAGTACTTC. The full variable domain, with the rest looked up from reference TRBV18 and TRBJ2-5, is NAGVMQNPRHLVRRRGQEARLRCSPMKGHSHVYWYRQLPEEGLKFMVYLQKENIIDESGMPKERFSAEFPKEGPSILRIQQVVRGDSAAYFCASSPRQEETQYFGPGTRLLVL.

The chain combines TRBV11-2 with TRBJ2-3, with a possible D match to TRBD2 (5 bases). Looked up from germline, CDR1 is SGHAT and CDR2 is FQNNGV. This CDR3 comprises 11 residues. V lost 11 bases and J 7 bases, leaving 13 bases between the germline ends. CDR3 in amino acids: CAGLLGNTQYF. The CDR3 DNA reads as TGTGCCGGCCTACTAGGAAATACGCAGTATTTT. Combining the CDR3 with reference TRBV11-2 and TRBJ2-3 gives the whole variable domain EAGVAQSPRYKIIEKRQSVAFWCNPISGHATLYWYQQILGQGPKLLIQFQNNGVVDDSQLPKDRFSAERLKGVDSTLKIQPAKLEDSAVYLCAGLLGNTQYFGPGTRLTVL.

The chain carries TRBV10-1 and TRBJ2-2; D is possibly TRBD1 (5 bases). There are 14 residues in the CDR3. CDR1 WNHNN and CDR2 SYGVQD come from the germline V gene (reference sequence). V dropped 6 bases and J dropped 0 bases, with 8 bases sitting between them. CDR3 bases: TGCGCCAGCAGAACAGGCTCGAACACCGGGGAGCTGTTTTTT. Protein sequence: CASRTGSNTGELFF.

CDR3: CASREDRDGYTF. CDR3 nucleotide sequence: TGTGCCAGCAGAGAGGACAGGGATGGCTACACCTTC. J is TRBJ1-2 and V is TRBV2; 8 nucleotides match TRBD1. This CDR3 is 12 amino acids long. V dropped 6 bases and J dropped 6; count of bases not matched to a gene: 3. Germline V gene lookup returns CDR1 SNHLY and CDR2 FYNNEI.

The sample holds one count of this clone. The chain combines TRBV7-6 with TRBJ1-6; D gene ambiguous. The CDR3 covers 16 residues. The germline V gene encodes CDR1 SGHVS and CDR2 FNYEAQ. Trimming cost V 5 bases and J 6 bases, with 17 bases left between them. The CDR3 loop is CASSLDTTKSNSPLHF. In DNA, the CDR3 is TGTGCCAGCAGCCTAGACACTACCAAGAGTAATTCACCCCTCCACTTT. Looking up the rest from reference TRBV7-6 and TRBJ1-6 gives the full variable domain: GAGVSQSPRYKVTKRGQDVALRCDPISGHVSLYWYRQALGQGPEFLTYFNYEAQQDKSGLPNDRFSAERPEGSISTLTIQRTEQRDSAMYRCASSLDTTKSNSPLHFGNGTRLTVT.

J is TRBJ2-4 and V is TRBV30; 10 nucleotides align to TRBD2. V dropped 4 bases and J dropped 1; count of bases not matched to a gene: 10. Germline CDR1 GTSNPN, CDR2 SVGIG (reference sequence). This CDR3 has 17 residues. The CDR3 reads CAWMASGGNFAKNIQYF. Written as DNA, the CDR3 is TGTGCCTGGATGGCTAGCGGGGGAAATTTCGCCAAAAACATTCAGTACTTC. The full variable domain, with the rest looked up from reference TRBV30 and TRBJ2-4, is SQTIHQWPATLVQPVGSPLSLECTVEGTSNPNLYWYRQAAGRGLQLLFYSVGIGQISSEVPQNLSASRPQDRQFILSSKKLLLSDSGFYLCAWMASGGNFAKNIQYFGAGTRLSVL.

Notes on this clone: Other nucleotide sequences from this sample produce the same CDR3. The chain has TRBV27 and TRBJ1-3; D unclear. Germline assignment: CDR1 MNHEY and CDR2 SMNVEV (reference sequence). There are 15 residues in the CDR3. V was cut by 2 bases and J by 3 bases, with 11 bases left in between. The CDR3 loop reads CASSLQPGYGNTIYF. The CDR3 DNA reads TGTGCCAGCAGTTTACAACCGGGGTATGGAAACACCATATATTTT.

The rearrangement uses TRBV28 and TRBJ1-4; TRBD1 might be the D (5 bases). Germline V gene sequence: CDR1 MDHEN, CDR2 SYDVKM. The CDR3 length is 13 residues. V shed 9 bases and J shed 7 bases, with 15 bases lying between them. The CDR3 region is CASGDSLSEKLFF. In nucleotides, the CDR3 is TGTGCCAGTGGGGACTCGCTAAGTGAAAAACTGTTTTTT.

The V call is TRBV7-9, the J call TRBJ2-3; TRBD1 matches 7 bases. This CDR3 has 15 residues. The V gene end was trimmed by 3 bases and the J gene end by 2 bases; junction bases not matched to a gene: 5. CDR1 and CDR2 (germline): SEHNR, FQNEAQ (reference sequence). DNA for the CDR3: TGTGCCAGCAGCTTGTTTGGGACAGCCACAGATACGCAGTATTTT. This encodes CASSLFGTATDTQYF.

The V call is TRBV19, the J call TRBJ1-4; 9 bases are a match to TRBD1. CDR3 size: 15 residues. The V gene's germline CDR1 is LNHDA and CDR2 SQIVND (reference sequence). V trimming: 3 bases; J trimming: 5 bases; junction bases outside the gene matches: 4. The CDR3 DNA reads as TGTGCCAGTAGTATGGGGACAGGGACGAATGAAAAACTGTTTTTT. Protein: CASSMGTGTNEKLFF.

This clone has more than one count but fewer than ten. The chain carries TRBV25-1 and TRBJ1-4; no clear D gene. This CDR3 spans 16 amino acids. Germline V lookup: CDR1 MGHDK, CDR2 SYGVNS. V dropped 5 bases and J dropped 4 bases, with 17 bases sitting between them. The CDR3 nucleotides read TGTGCCAGCAGTCCCGGTCACGTGGAGGATAATGAAAAACTGTTTTTT. This translates into CASSPGHVEDNEKLFF.

Only a few counts were recorded for this clone. This chain uses TRBV9 with TRBJ2-3; 9 bases fit TRBD2. The CDR3 is 17 residues long. V lost 2 bases to trimming and J lost 4 bases; unmatched junction nucleotides: 11. In germline, CDR1 is SGDLS, CDR2 YYNGEE. The CDR3 is CASSVQPSGAGADTQYF. CDR3 bases: TGTGCCAGCAGCGTTCAGCCTAGCGGGGCGGGGGCAGATACGCAGTATTTT.

The sample holds a few counts of this clone. The chain joins TRBV10-1 to TRBJ2-3; D might be TRBD1 (6 bases). The CDR3 runs 18 residues. V lost 3 bases and J 2 bases, leaving 21 bases between the germline ends. CDR1 is WNHNN, CDR2 SYGVQD, per germline (reference sequence). The CDR3 sequence is CASSDPRQRGQHTDTQYF. DNA of the CDR3: TGCGCCAGCAGTGATCCCCGACAGAGGGGACAACACACAGATACGCAGTATTTT.

This clone was counted only a few times. The gene calls are TRBV2 and TRBJ2-1; 8 bases agree with TRBD1. V lost 6 bases to trimming and J lost 3 bases; unmatched junction nucleotides: 7. The CDR3 contains 15 residues. Germline CDR1 and CDR2: SNHLY and FYNNEI. CDR3 nucleotide sequence: TGTGCCAGCAGGAGGACAGGGTTAGGCTACAATGAGCAGTTCTTC. This translates into CASRRTGLGYNEQFF.

This clone was observed once. The rearrangement joins TRBV4-3 to TRBJ2-3; 7 nucleotides match TRBD1. V lost 4 bases and J lost 1; bases outside the gene matches: 2. The CDR3 has 14 residues. Germline CDR1 LGHNA, CDR2 YSLEER. DNA of the CDR3: TGCGCCAGCAGCCCAGGACAGGGCACAGATACGCAGTATTTT. It codes for CASSPGQGTDTQYF.

In this sample, this clone turned up a few times. The gene calls are TRBV5-4 and TRBJ1-3; D ambiguous. From germline, CDR1 is SGHNT and CDR2 YYREEE (reference sequence). The CDR3 has 15 residues. The V end lost 1 base, the J end lost 0 bases, and 8 bases lay between the germline ends. Written as DNA, the CDR3 is TGTGCCAGCAGCTTGAATGCAGGCTCTGGAAACACCATATATTTT. Its protein is CASSLNAGSGNTIYF.

The rearrangement joins TRBV28 to TRBJ1-6, with 7 bases identical to TRBD1. Unmatched junction bases numbered 4, after V lost 4 bases and J lost 4 bases. Germline CDR1 reads MDHEN; CDR2 reads SYDVKM. The CDR3 consists of 15 residues. The CDR3 coding sequence is TGTGCCAGCAGTTCAGGACAGGCTTATAATTCACCCCTCCACTTT. Protein: CASSSGQAYNSPLHF.

This rearrangement joins TRBV7-6 to TRBJ1-3, with 9 bases fitting TRBD1. V was clipped by 4 bases and J by 0 bases; unmatched bases: 7. In germline, CDR1 is SGHVS, CDR2 FNYEAQ. The CDR3 is 17 residues long. The CDR3, as DNA: TGTGCCAGCAGCTCAAGGACAGGGGCCAGCTCTGGAAACACCATATATTTT. Translating it yields CASSSRTGASSGNTIYF.

CDR3 coding DNA: TGTGCCACGTTATGGGGGGTTTCACCCCTCCACTTT. Translating it yields CATLWGVSPLHF. This chain connects TRBV6-1 to TRBJ1-6, with D possibly TRBD1 on 5 matching bases. CDR1 is MNHNS, CDR2 SASEGT, per germline. The CDR3 is 12 residues long. Trimming left V 10 bases short and J 9 bases short, with 13 bases between.